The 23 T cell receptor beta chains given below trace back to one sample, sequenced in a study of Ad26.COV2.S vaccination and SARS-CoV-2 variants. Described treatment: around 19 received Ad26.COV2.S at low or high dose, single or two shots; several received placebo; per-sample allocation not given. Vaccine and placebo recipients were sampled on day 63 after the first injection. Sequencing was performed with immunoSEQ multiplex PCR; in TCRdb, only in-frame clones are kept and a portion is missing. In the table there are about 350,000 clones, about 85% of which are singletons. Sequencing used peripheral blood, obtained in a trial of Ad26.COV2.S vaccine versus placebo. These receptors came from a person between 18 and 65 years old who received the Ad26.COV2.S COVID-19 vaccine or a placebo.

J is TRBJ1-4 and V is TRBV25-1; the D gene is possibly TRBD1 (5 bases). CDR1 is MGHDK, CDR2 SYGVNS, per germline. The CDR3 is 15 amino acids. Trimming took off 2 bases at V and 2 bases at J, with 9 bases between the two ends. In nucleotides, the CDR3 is TGTGCCAGCAGTGAACAGGGTTTTACTAATGAAAAACTGTTTTTT. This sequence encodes CASSEQGFTNEKLFF.

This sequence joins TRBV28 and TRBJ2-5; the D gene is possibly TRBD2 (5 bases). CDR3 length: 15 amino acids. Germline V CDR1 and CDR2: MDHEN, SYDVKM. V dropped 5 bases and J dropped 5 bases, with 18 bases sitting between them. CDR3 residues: CASSPAGPSGETQYF. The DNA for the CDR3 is TGTGCCAGCAGTCCGGCGGGCCCCTCGGGGGAGACCCAGTACTTC.

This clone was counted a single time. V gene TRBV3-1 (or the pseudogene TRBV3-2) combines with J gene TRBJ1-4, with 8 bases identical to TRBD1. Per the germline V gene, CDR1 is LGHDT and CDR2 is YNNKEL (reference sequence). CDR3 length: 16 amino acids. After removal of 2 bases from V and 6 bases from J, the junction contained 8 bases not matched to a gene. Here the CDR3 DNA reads TGTGCCAGCAGCCAAACCAGGACAGGGCCAGATGAAAAACTGTTTTTT. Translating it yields CASSQTRTGPDEKLFF.

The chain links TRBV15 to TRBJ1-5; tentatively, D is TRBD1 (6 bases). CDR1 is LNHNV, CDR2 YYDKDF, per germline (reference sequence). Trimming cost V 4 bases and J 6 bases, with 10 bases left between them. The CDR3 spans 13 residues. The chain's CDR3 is CATSTGVRQPQHF. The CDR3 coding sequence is TGTGCCACCAGCACAGGGGTTCGTCAGCCCCAGCATTTT.

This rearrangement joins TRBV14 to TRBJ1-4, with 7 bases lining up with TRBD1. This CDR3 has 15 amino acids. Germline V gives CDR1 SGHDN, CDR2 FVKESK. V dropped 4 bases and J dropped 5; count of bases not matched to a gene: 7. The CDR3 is CASSPHRDRNEKLFF. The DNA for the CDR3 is TGTGCCAGCAGCCCTCACCGGGACAGAAATGAAAAACTGTTTTTT.

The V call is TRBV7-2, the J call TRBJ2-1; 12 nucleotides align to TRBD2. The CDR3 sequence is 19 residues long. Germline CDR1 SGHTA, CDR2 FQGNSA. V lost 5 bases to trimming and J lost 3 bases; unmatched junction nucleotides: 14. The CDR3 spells CASSIRGGPGLAGYNEQFF. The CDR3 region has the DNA TGTGCCAGCAGCATACGGGGGGGCCCGGGACTAGCGGGCTACAATGAGCAGTTCTTC.

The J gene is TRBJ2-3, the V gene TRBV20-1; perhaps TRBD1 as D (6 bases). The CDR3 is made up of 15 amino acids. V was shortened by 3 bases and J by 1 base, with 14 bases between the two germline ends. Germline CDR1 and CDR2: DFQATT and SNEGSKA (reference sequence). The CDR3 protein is CSASLWTERTDTQYF. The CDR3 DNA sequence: TGCAGTGCTAGTCTTTGGACAGAACGCACAGATACGCAGTATTTT.

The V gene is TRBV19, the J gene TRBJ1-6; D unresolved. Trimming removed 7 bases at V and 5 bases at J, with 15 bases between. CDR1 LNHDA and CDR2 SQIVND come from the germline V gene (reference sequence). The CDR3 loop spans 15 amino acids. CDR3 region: CASKWDTADNSPLHF. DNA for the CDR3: TGTGCCAGTAAATGGGATACCGCAGATAATTCACCCCTCCACTTT.

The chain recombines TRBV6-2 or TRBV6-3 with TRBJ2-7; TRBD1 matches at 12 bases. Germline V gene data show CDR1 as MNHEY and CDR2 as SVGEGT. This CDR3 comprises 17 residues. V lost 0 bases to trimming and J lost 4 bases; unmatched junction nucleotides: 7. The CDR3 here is CASSYSRGQGAFYEQYF. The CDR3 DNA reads TGTGCCAGCAGTTACTCGAGGGGACAGGGGGCTTTTTACGAGCAGTACTTC.

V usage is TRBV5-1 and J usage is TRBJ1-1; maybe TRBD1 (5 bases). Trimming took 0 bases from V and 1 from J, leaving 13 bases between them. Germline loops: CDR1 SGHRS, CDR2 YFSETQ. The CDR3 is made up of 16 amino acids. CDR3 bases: TGCGCCAGCAGCTTGGCCTTTCGACAGTCGAACACTGAAGCTTTCTTT. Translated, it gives CASSLAFRQSNTEAFF.

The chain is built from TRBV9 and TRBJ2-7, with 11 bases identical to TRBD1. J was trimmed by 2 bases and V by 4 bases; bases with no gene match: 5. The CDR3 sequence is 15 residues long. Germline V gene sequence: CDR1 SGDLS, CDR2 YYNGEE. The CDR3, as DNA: TGTGCCAGCAGCTCAAGGACAGGGGGCACCTACGAGCAGTACTTC. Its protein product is CASSSRTGGTYEQYF.

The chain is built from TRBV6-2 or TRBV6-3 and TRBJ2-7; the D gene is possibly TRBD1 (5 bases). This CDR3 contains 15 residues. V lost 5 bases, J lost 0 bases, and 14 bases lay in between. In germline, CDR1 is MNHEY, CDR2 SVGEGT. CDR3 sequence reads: CASSDPQGFSYEQYF. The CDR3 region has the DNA TGTGCCAGCAGTGACCCGCAGGGATTCTCCTACGAGCAGTACTTC.

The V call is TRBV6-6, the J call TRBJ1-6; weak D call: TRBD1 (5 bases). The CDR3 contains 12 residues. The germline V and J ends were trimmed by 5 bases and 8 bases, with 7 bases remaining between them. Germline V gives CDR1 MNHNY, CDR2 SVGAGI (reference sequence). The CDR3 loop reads CASSIRDSPLHF. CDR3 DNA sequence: TGTGCCAGCAGTATCAGGGATTCACCCCTCCACTTT.

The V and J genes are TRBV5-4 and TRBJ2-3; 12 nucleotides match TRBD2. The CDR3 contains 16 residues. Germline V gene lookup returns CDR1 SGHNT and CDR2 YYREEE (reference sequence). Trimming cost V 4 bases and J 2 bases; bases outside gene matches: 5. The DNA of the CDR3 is TGTGCCAGCAGCACGGGACTAGCGGGCGTCACAGATACGCAGTATTTT. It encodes CASSTGLAGVTDTQYF.

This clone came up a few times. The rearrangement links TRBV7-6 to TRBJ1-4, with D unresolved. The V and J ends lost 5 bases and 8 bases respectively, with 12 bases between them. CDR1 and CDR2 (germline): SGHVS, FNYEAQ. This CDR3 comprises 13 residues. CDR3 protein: CASSRRLREKLFF. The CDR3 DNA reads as TGTGCCAGCAGCCGGCGCCTACGAGAAAAACTGTTTTTT.

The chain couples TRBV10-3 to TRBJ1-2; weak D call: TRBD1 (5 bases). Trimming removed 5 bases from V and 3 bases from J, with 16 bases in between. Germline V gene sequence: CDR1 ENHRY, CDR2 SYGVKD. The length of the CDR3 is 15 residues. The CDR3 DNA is TGTGCCATCAGTCCTCATGGGGGAACCTACTATGGCTACACCTTC. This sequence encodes CAISPHGGTYYGYTF.

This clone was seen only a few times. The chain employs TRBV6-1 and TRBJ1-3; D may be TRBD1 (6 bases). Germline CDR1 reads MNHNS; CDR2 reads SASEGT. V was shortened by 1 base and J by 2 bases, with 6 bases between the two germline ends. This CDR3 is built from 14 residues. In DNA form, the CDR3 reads TGTGCCAGCAGTGAAGGGACAGCTGGAAACACCATATATTTT. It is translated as CASSEGTAGNTIYF.

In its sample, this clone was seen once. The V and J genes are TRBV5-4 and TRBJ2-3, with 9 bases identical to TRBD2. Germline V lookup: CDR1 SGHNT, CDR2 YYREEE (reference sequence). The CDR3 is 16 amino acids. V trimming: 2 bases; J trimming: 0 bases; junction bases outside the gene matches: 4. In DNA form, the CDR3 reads TGTGCCAGCAGCTTACGAACTAGCGGGAGCACAGATACGCAGTATTTT. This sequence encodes CASSLRTSGSTDTQYF.

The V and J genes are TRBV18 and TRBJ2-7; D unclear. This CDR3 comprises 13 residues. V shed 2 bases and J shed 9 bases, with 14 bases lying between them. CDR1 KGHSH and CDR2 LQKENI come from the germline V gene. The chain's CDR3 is CASSPEDGERQYF. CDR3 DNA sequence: TGTGCCAGCTCACCAGAGGACGGCGAACGGCAGTACTTC.

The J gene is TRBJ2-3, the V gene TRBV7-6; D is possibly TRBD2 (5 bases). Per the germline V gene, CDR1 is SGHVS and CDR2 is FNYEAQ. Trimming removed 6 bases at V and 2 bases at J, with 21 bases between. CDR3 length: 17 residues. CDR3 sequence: CASRAHTGKVLTDTQYF. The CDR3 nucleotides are TGTGCCAGCAGGGCTCATACCGGGAAGGTCCTCACAGATACGCAGTATTTT.

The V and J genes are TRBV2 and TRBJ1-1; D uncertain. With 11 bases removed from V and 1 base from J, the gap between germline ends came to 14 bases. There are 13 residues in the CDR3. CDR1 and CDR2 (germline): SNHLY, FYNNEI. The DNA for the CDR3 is TGTGCCGAGAATGAACGGGCGAACACTGAAGCTTTCTTT. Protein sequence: CAENERANTEAFF.

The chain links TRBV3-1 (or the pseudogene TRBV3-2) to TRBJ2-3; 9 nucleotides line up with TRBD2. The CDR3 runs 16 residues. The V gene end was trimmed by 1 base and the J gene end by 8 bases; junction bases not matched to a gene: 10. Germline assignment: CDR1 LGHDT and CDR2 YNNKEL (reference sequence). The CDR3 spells CASSQGGAGGMGTQYF. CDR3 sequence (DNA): TGTGCCAGCAGCCAAGGTGGCGCGGGAGGGATGGGTACGCAGTATTTT.

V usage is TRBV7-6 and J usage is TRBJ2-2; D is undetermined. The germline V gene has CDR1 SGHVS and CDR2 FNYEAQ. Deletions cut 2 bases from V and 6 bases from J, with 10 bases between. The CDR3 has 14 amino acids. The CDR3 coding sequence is TGTGCCAGCAGCTTATCCCCCGCTCCCGGGGAGCTGTTTTTT. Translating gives CASSLSPAPGELFF.